Presented here are 32 T cell receptor beta chains from one specimen sequenced in a study of human T cells and chemical hapten exposure. Time point noted: patch test 1, 2 weeks after DPC sensitization. Sample treatment: therapeutic diphenylcyclopropenone sensitization with weekly scalp DPC. Each CDR3 protein gets one entry after TCRdb re-called the RACE reads with MiXCR. This table has around 53,000 distinct CDR3 sequences, 9.3% appearing once. The material was whole blood, obtained in connection with sensitization to the hapten diphenylcyclopropenone (DPC). The source is a woman aged 45-59 years with alopecia areata. Some clones in this sample may be carry-over from other donors' samples.

The V call is TRBV5-6, the J call TRBJ2-3; D is unclear. CDR1 is SGHDT, CDR2 YYEEEE, per germline. CDR3 length equals 12 residues. Trimming left V 0 bases short and J 7 bases short, with 6 bases between. CDR3 loop: CASSLGRYTQYF. CDR3 DNA: TGTGCCAGCAGCTTGGGTCGGTATACGCAGTATTTT.

The rearrangement links TRBV6-5 to TRBJ2-7; tentative D call: TRBD1 (6 bases). The V end was cut by 8 bases, the J end by 0 bases, with 14 bases between. This CDR3 contains 14 residues. Germline V gene lookup returns CDR1 MNHEY and CDR2 SVGAGI. This CDR3 reads CASGRTVSSYEQYF. CDR3 sequence (DNA): TGTGCCAGCGGAAGGACAGTCAGCTCCTACGAGCAGTACTTC.

The sample holds many counts of this clonotype. This rearrangement joins TRBV7-7 to TRBJ2-2; D unresolved. Trimming took off 1 base at V and 5 bases at J, with 8 bases between the two ends. CDR1 SSHAT and CDR2 FNYEAQ come from the germline V gene (reference sequence). CDR3 length equals 14 residues. The CDR3 DNA reads as TGTGCCAGCAGCTTAGAATGGGCGACCGGGGAGCTGTTTTTT. Translation: CASSLEWATGELFF.

A few counts support this clonotype. This rearrangement joins TRBV3-1 to TRBJ2-3; TRBD1 or TRBD2 may be the D gene (5 bases each). V lost 0 bases to trimming and J lost 2 bases, with 15 bases between them. The CDR3 runs to 17 residues. Germline V gene lookup returns CDR1 LGHDT and CDR2 YNNKEL (reference sequence). This chain's CDR3 is CASSQDMSGRDTDTQYF. DNA of the CDR3: TGTGCCAGCAGCCAAGATATGTCGGGACGGGACACAGATACGCAGTATTTT.

This clonotype was seen ten or more times. The V gene is TRBV7-9, the J gene TRBJ2-1; 9 bases agree with TRBD2. Germline V lookup: CDR1 SEHNR, CDR2 FQNEAQ (reference sequence). CDR3 size: 18 residues. Trimming at V came to 6 bases and at J to 3 bases, leaving 15 bases not matched to a gene. The CDR3 here is CASRGALRLAGNYNEQFF. CDR3 bases: TGTGCCAGCAGAGGGGCATTAAGGCTAGCGGGGAACTACAATGAGCAGTTCTTC.

The rearrangement uses TRBV6-2 or TRBV6-3 and TRBJ2-7, with a tentative D call TRBD2 (6 bases). V was cut by 2 bases and J by 2 bases, with 10 bases left in between. The CDR3 totals 14 residues. Germline CDR1 and CDR2: MNHEY and SVGEGT. CDR3 DNA: TGTGCCAGCAGTTACCTGGGAGGCGCCTACGAGCAGTACTTC. This gives the protein CASSYLGGAYEQYF.

In its sample, this clonotype was seen a few times. This chain's CDR3 is CASSSAGLLPYEQYF. DNA of the CDR3: TGTGCCAGCAGCTCAGCGGGACTCCTCCCCTACGAGCAGTACTTC. The V and J genes are TRBV7-8 and TRBJ2-7, with TRBD2 matching 7 bases. The CDR3 length is 15 residues. The germline CDR1 and CDR2 sequences are SGHVS and FQNEAQ. J lost 2 bases, V lost 4 bases, and 8 bases had no gene match.

This clonotype was seen a few times. The genes are TRBV5-1 and TRBJ2-1; perhaps TRBD2 as D (5 bases). Trimming removed 5 bases from V and 7 bases from J, with 13 bases in between. CDR1 and CDR2 from the germline V gene are SGHRS and YFSETQ. The CDR3 spans 13 residues. CDR3 sequence: CASRSGKENEQFF. The CDR3 bases are TGCGCCAGCAGATCGGGAAAAGAAAATGAGCAGTTCTTC.

This clonotype has more than one count but fewer than ten. This chain links TRBV7-2 with TRBJ1-6; the match to TRBD1 covers 7 bases. The CDR3 extends over 19 amino acids. Germline V CDR1 and CDR2: SGHTA, FQGNSA. Unmatched junction bases numbered 19, after V lost 5 bases and J lost 6 bases. The CDR3 protein is CASSPSPYRGRALNSPLHF. Here the CDR3 DNA reads TGTGCCAGCAGCCCGTCTCCATACAGGGGAAGAGCCCTTAATTCACCCCTCCACTTT.

In its sample, this clonotype was seen once. A much larger clone lies a single base off, so this may be a read error. The chain employs TRBV20-1 and TRBJ2-7; 10 positions match TRBD2. Germline assignment: CDR1 DFQATT and CDR2 SNEGSKA (reference sequence). The CDR3 loop spans 15 amino acids. The DNA of the CDR3 is TGCGGTGCTAGAACGAGCGGGAGGGCCCCTTACGAGCAGTACTTC. Residues: CGARTSGRAPYEQYF.

This clonotype was observed many times. The chain uses TRBV29-1 and TRBJ1-3, with TRBD1 matching 7 bases. Germline-derived CDR1 and CDR2 are SQVTM and ANQGSEA. J was trimmed by 4 bases and V by 5 bases; bases with no gene match: 5. CDR3 length: 13 amino acids. In nucleotides, the CDR3 is TGCAGCGTTAAACAGGGGTACGGAAACACCATATATTTT. Translating it yields CSVKQGYGNTIYF.

This chain connects TRBV7-7 to TRBJ2-7, with TRBD1 identical over 9 bases. Unmatched junction bases numbered 6, after V lost 8 bases and J lost 7 bases. In germline, CDR1 is SSHAT, CDR2 FNYEAQ (reference sequence). The length of the CDR3 is 12 residues. DNA for the CDR3: TGTGCCAGCGGGACAGGGAGAGGGGAGCAGTACTTC. As protein: CASGTGRGEQYF.

This clonotype was seen more than once but under ten times. This chain joins TRBV6-5 and TRBJ2-7; D gene ambiguous. Germline V lookup: CDR1 MNHEY, CDR2 SVGAGI. V was pared by 3 bases and J by 2 bases, with 8 bases between. CDR3 size: 13 residues. DNA for the CDR3: TGTGCCAGCAGTTATAACTTCCCCTACGAGCAGTACTTC. It yields the protein CASSYNFPYEQYF.

This clonotype was counted a few times. The chain links TRBV5-1 to TRBJ2-1; 11 positions match TRBD2. Per germline, CDR1 SGHRS and CDR2 YFSETQ. J was trimmed by 6 bases and V by 9 bases; bases with no gene match: 11. The CDR3 has 15 residues. DNA of the CDR3: TGCGCCACCGCAGTTAATAGCGGGAGGGGCAATGAGCAGTTCTTC. The encoded protein is CATAVNSGRGNEQFF.

The V gene is TRBV29-1, the J gene TRBJ1-1; D ambiguous. Germline assignment: CDR1 SQVTM and CDR2 ANQGSEA. The CDR3 extends over 14 amino acids. V lost 6 bases to trimming and J lost 2 bases, with 16 bases between them. CDR3 sequence reads: CSVIGHASNTEAFF. In nucleotides, the CDR3 is TGCAGCGTGATAGGGCACGCGAGTAACACTGAAGCTTTCTTT.

At least ten counts were recorded for this clonotype. The V gene is TRBV19, the J gene TRBJ1-4, with 7 bases lining up with TRBD1. V trimming: 5 bases; J trimming: 5 bases; junction bases outside the gene matches: 5. CDR1 and CDR2 from the germline V gene are LNHDA and SQIVND (reference sequence). The CDR3 loop spans 14 amino acids. The CDR3 DNA sequence: TGTGCCAGTAGTGCGACAGGGATCAATGAAAAACTGTTTTTT. Amino acid sequence: CASSATGINEKLFF. Full variable domain (outside the CDR3, taken from reference TRBV19 and TRBJ1-4): DGGITQSPKYLFRKEGQNVTLSCEQNLNHDAMYWYRQDPGQGLRLIYYSQIVNDFQKGDIAEGYSVSREKKESFPLTVTSAQKNPTAFYLCASSATGINEKLFFGSGTQLSVL.

There are many counts of this clonotype. The chain employs TRBV6-5 and TRBJ2-1, with 7 bases lining up with TRBD2. J lost 13 bases, V lost 6 bases, and 12 bases had no gene match. CDR3 size: 13 residues. Germline V gene sequence: CDR1 MNHEY, CDR2 SVGAGI. CDR3 nucleotides: TGTGCCAGCAGAATAGGGAGCGGGACCTACCAGTTCTTC. Translating gives CASRIGSGTYQFF.

This clonotype was seen many times. This rearrangement joins TRBV11-2 to TRBJ1-2; D uncertain. Trimming stripped 5 bases from V and 3 bases from J, with 10 bases between. Germline loops: CDR1 SGHAT, CDR2 FQNNGV. This CDR3 contains 13 residues. Here the CDR3 reads CASSHTSDYGYTF. CDR3 nucleotide sequence: TGTGCCAGCAGCCACACATCAGACTATGGCTACACCTTC.

The CDR3 coding sequence is TGTGCCAGCAGCTTCGGTCGGAGGGCCACAGATACGCAGTATTTT. Residues: CASSFGRRATDTQYF. The V call is TRBV7-9, the J call TRBJ2-3; TRBD2 might be the D (6 bases). CDR1 and CDR2 from the germline V gene are SEHNR and FQNEAQ (reference sequence). The V and J ends lost 3 bases and 2 bases respectively, with 12 bases between them. This CDR3 is built from 15 residues.

This clonotype was seen repeatedly, ten times or more. V usage is TRBV12-3 or TRBV12-4 and J usage is TRBJ2-6; no definite D call. Trimming pared 9 bases from V and 0 bases from J, leaving 6 bases between. CDR3 size: 13 residues. The CDR3 nucleotides read TGTGCCAGTACAGTCTCTGGGGCCAACGTCCTGACTTTC. It encodes CASTVSGANVLTF.

Ten or more counts support this clonotype. The J gene is TRBJ1-1, the V gene TRBV29-1, with 8 positions matching TRBD1. V shed 6 bases, J shed 4 bases, and the junction held 4 bases outside the gene matches. This CDR3 comprises 12 residues. The germline V gene has CDR1 SQVTM and CDR2 ANQGSEA. In nucleotides, the CDR3 is TGCAGCGTGGGAGACAGGGGCACTGAAGCTTTCTTT. Translated: CSVGDRGTEAFF. The complete variable domain, with remaining parts taken from reference TRBV29-1 and TRBJ1-1, reads SAVISQKPSRDICQRGTSLTIQCQVDSQVTMMFWYRQQPGQSLTLIATANQGSEATYESGFVIDKFPISRPNLTFSTLTVSNMSPEDSSIYLCSVGDRGTEAFFGQGTRLTVV.

A remark on this clonotype: This may stem from a read error, because a much larger clone lies one nucleotide away. V is TRBV12-3 or TRBV12-4 and J is TRBJ2-5; D is undetermined. V lost 3 bases and J lost 3, with 11 bases in between. This CDR3 is built from 14 residues. The chain's CDR3 is CASSLVRLKETQYF. The CDR3 DNA follows: TGTGCCAGCAGTTTGGTCCGGTTAAAAGAGACCCAGTACTTC.

This clonotype has a count of ten or more. The rearrangement joins TRBV7-9 to TRBJ1-2; D is undetermined. Germline V CDR1 and CDR2: SEHNR, FQNEAQ (reference sequence). Between the trimmed V and J ends, which lost 1 base and 2 bases, there was a span of 5 bases. This CDR3 has 13 residues. DNA of the CDR3: TGTGCCAGCAGCTTAGGGCAGAACTATGGCTACACCTTC. Protein product: CASSLGQNYGYTF.

This chain connects TRBV10-1 to TRBJ2-1; tentative D call: TRBD2 (5 bases). CDR1 is WNHNN, CDR2 SYGVQD, per germline (reference sequence). The CDR3 spans 14 residues. Between the trimmed V and J ends, which lost 0 bases and 12 bases, there was a span of 15 bases. The CDR3 here is CASSESGLASGQFF. For the CDR3, the DNA is TGCGCCAGCAGTGAGTCTGGCCTAGCCTCGGGGCAGTTCTTC.

This clonotype appeared many times. The chain is built from TRBV29-1 and TRBJ1-3; D is unresolved. CDR1 is SQVTM, CDR2 ANQGSEA, per germline. The CDR3 has 13 amino acids. V lost 6 bases, J lost 0 bases, and 9 bases lay in between. The CDR3 here is CSVGSGSGNTIYF. CDR3 DNA sequence: TGCAGCGTCGGGTCCGGCTCTGGAAACACCATATATTTT.

The chain joins TRBV10-1 to TRBJ2-5, with no clear D. The CDR3 contains 13 residues. V lost 5 bases to trimming and J lost 2 bases, with 9 bases between them. The germline V gene encodes CDR1 WNHNN and CDR2 SYGVQD (reference sequence). CDR3 sequence (DNA): TGCGCCAGCAGTAGCAACCCTCAAGAGACCCAGTACTTC. Translated: CASSSNPQETQYF.

This clonotype was seen at least ten times. The J gene is TRBJ1-1, the V gene TRBV18; 7 nucleotides agree with TRBD1. The CDR3 has 18 amino acids. Germline V CDR1 and CDR2: KGHSH, LQKENI. V shed 2 bases and J 3 bases; nucleotides not matched to a gene: 15. The CDR3 nucleotides are TGTGCCAGCTCACCATCGACTGGACGACAGGGTAGAGACACTGAAGCTTTCTTT. This encodes CASSPSTGRQGRDTEAFF.

The count of this clonotype is one. V and J are TRBV28 and TRBJ2-7, with a possible D match to TRBD2 (6 bases). Germline V CDR1 and CDR2: MDHEN, SYDVKM. This CDR3 is 11 amino acids long. Trimming cost V 8 bases and J 4 bases, with 9 bases left between them. The CDR3 nucleotides read TGTGCCAGCTCGGGGGAATACGAGCAGTACTTC. It specifies CASSGEYEQYF.

J is TRBJ2-2 and V is TRBV7-2; TRBD1 might be the D (5 bases). The ends were cut back, 5 bases at V and 6 bases at J, with 13 bases in the middle. Germline V gene lookup returns CDR1 SGHTA and CDR2 FQGNSA. The CDR3 covers 14 residues. DNA of the CDR3: TGTGCCAGCAGCCCCGAAGGGGCGCCCGGGGAGCTGTTTTTT. Its protein product is CASSPEGAPGELFF.

The sample holds many counts of this clonotype. The chain employs TRBV19 and TRBJ2-2; 9 nucleotides align to TRBD1. After removal of 4 bases from V and 4 bases from J, the junction contained 4 bases not matched to a gene. This CDR3 is 15 amino acids long. Germline V gives CDR1 LNHDA, CDR2 SQIVND (reference sequence). Written as DNA, the CDR3 is TGTGCCAGTAGTACCGAGACAGGGGGCACCGGGGAGCTGTTTTTT. It codes for CASSTETGGTGELFF.

This clonotype occurred many times. The chain recombines TRBV11-2 with TRBJ2-2, with D hard to call. The CDR3 has 15 amino acids. Trimming cost V 1 base and J 3 bases, with 9 bases left between them. Germline loops: CDR1 SGHAT, CDR2 FQNNGV. CDR3 protein: CASSLGDRDTGELFF. As DNA, the CDR3 is TGTGCCAGCAGCTTAGGGGATCGGGACACCGGGGAGCTGTTTTTT.

This clonotype was seen a handful of times. The chain employs TRBV29-1 and TRBJ1-2; possibly TRBD1 for D (6 bases). The CDR3 loop spans 11 amino acids. Between the trimmed V and J ends, which lost 7 bases and 7 bases, there was a span of 13 bases. Germline-derived CDR1 and CDR2 are SQVTM and ANQGSEA. The chain's CDR3 is CSDDRRPGYTF. In DNA, the CDR3 is TGCAGCGATGACAGGAGACCTGGCTACACCTTC.